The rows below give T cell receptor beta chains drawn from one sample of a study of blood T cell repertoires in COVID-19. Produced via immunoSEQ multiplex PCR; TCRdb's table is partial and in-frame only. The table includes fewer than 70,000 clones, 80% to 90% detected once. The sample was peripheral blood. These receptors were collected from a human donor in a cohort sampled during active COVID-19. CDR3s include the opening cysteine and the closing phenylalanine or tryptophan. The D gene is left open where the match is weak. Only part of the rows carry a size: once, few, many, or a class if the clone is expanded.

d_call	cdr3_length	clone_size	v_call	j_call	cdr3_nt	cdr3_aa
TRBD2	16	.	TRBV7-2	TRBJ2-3	TGTGCCAGCAGCCCAGGAGCTAGCGGGAGTGTAGAAACGCAGTATTTT	CASSPGASGSVETQYF
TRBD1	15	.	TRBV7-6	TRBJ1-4	TGTGCCAGCAGCTTAGAGGGGGACAGAAATGAAAAACTGTTTTTT	CASSLEGDRNEKLFF
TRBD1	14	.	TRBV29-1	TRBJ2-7	TGCAGCGTCGACGGGACAGGCATGGGTTACAAGCAGTACTTC	CSVDGTGMGYKQYF
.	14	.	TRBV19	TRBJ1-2	TGTGCCAGTAGTATCGGCAGCCAGGGGTATGGCTACACCTTC	CASSIGSQGYGYTF
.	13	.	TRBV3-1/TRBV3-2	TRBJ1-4	TGTGCCAGTCTCCATTCGGGGATCAGGAAACTGTTTTTT	CASLHSGIRKLFF
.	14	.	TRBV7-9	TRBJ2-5	TGTGCCAGCAGCTCGGGGGACAGTCAAGAGACCCAGTACTTC	CASSSGDSQETQYF
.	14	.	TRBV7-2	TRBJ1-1	TGTGCCAGCAGCTTACAACAAAGTTTTCCTGAAGCTTTCTTT	CASSLQQSFPEAFF
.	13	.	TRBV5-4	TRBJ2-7	TGTGCCAGCAGCTTGGAAGGGGTCTACGAGCAGTACTTC	CASSLEGVYEQYF
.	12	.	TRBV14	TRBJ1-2	TGTGCCAGCAGCCAGGGGCCCTATGGCTACACCTTC	CASSQGPYGYTF
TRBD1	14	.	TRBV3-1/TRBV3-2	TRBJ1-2	TGTGCCAGCAGACTTACAGGGGGGAAGTATGGCTACACCTTC	CASRLTGGKYGYTF
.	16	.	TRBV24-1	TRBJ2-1	TGTGCCACCAGTGATTTGAAACCGCCAAACTGGAATGAGCAGTTCTTC	CATSDLKPPNWNEQFF
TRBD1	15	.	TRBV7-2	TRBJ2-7	TGTGCCAGCAGCTTATTCCAGGGGGCGACCTACGAGCAGTACTTC	CASSLFQGATYEQYF
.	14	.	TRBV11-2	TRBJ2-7	TGTGCCAGCAGCTTAGCACGGAGCCTTGACGAGCAGTACTTC	CASSLARSLDEQYF
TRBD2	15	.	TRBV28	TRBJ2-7	TGTGCCAGCAGTTTACAGAGCGGGGCGATCTACGAGCAGTACTTC	CASSLQSGAIYEQYF
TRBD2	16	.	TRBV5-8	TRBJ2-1	TGTGCCAGCAGTTTCACCGGGACTAGCGGGAGTCATGAGCAGTTCTTC	CASSFTGTSGSHEQFF
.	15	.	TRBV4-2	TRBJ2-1	TGTGCCAGCAGCCAAGATGGGTCGGGGGAAAATGAGCAGTTCTTC	CASSQDGSGENEQFF
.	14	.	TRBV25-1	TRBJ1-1	TGTGCCAGCAGTGAATTTGGACAGAACACTGAAGCTTTCTTT	CASSEFGQNTEAFF
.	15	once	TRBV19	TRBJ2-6	TGCGCCAGTAGGGGGGGGACTGCTGGGGCCAACGTCCTGACTTTC	CASRGGTAGANVLTF
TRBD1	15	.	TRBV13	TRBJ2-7	TGTGCCAGCAGCTCACGGGACAGGGGAGTCTACGAGCAGTACTTC	CASSSRDRGVYEQYF
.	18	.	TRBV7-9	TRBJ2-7	TGTGCCAGCAGCTCAGCCTTAGGAGGACTGGCGGAGACCTACGAGCAGTACTTC	CASSSALGGLAETYEQYF
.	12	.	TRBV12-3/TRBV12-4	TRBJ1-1	TGTGCCAGCCGCGATCCGGGCACTGAAGCTTTCTTT	CASRDPGTEAFF
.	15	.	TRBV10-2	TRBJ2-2	TGCGCCAGCAGGATAGACGGGTCGAACACCGGGGAGCTGTTTTTT	CASRIDGSNTGELFF
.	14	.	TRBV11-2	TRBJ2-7	TGTGCCAGCAGCTTTGGGGGGGCGTTCTACGAGCAGTACTTC	CASSFGGAFYEQYF
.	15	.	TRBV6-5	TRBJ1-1	TGTGCCAGCAGAACCGGGACACTTATGAACACTGAAGCTTTCTTT	CASRTGTLMNTEAFF
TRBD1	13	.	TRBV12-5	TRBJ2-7	TGTGCTAGTGGTCGGACAGGCTCCTACGAGCAGTACTTC	CASGRTGSYEQYF
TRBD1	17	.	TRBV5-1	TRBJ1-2	TGCGCCAGCAGCCACGGGACAGGGACGCCGCCAGGCTATGGCTACACCTTC	CASSHGTGTPPGYGYTF
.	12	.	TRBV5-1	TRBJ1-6	TGCGCCAGCAGCTCCCCGTATTCACCCCTCCACTTT	CASSSPYSPLHF
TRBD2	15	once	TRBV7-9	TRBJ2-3	TGTGCCAGCAGCTTATCAGCGGGGGGCAGAGATACGCAGTATTTT	CASSLSAGGRDTQYF
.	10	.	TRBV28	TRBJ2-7	TGTGCCAGCAGTTTACTCGAGCAGTACTTC	CASSLLEQYF
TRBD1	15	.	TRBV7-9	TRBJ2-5	TGTGCCAGCAGTTTAGGGACAGCGCTACAAGAGACCCAGTACTTC	CASSLGTALQETQYF
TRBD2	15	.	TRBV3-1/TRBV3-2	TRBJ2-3	TGTGCCAGCAGCCGCAGCGGGGCCTCGGGTGATACGCAGTATTTT	CASSRSGASGDTQYF
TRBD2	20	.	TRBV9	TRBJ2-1	TGTGCCAGCAGCCTCCGAGGGACTAGCGGCGCTGTTAACACCTACAATGAGCAGTTCTTC	CASSLRGTSGAVNTYNEQFF
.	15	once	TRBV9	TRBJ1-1	TGTGCCAGCAGCACTAACAGGGAATCAGAGGGATCAGCTTTCTTT	CASSTNRESEGSAFF
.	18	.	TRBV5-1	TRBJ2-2	TGCGCCAGCAGCTTGGACCCCCTTACTCTGCTACAGACCGGGGAGCTGTTTTTT	CASSLDPLTLLQTGELFF
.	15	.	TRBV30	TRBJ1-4	TGTGCCTGGATGCCCGGGGGGCGGGCTAATGAAAAACTGTTTTTT	CAWMPGGRANEKLFF
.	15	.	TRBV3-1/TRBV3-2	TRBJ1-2	TGTGCCAGCAGCCAAGATCCTTTCTCCAGGGGCGGCTACACCTTC	CASSQDPFSRGGYTF
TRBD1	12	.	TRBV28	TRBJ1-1	TGTGCCTCGACAGGGGGTCGGGCTGAAGCTTTCTTT	CASTGGRAEAFF
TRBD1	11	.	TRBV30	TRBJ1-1	TGTGCCGCGGGACAGCCTGGCGGAGCTTTCTTT	CAAGQPGGAFF
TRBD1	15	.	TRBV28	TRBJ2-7	TGTGCCAGCAGCTATCCGGGACAGGCTACCTACGAGCAGTACTTC	CASSYPGQATYEQYF
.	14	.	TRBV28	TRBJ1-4	TGTGCCAGCAGTGCTGGCGGGGTCGGCGAAAAACTGTTTTTT	CASSAGGVGEKLFF
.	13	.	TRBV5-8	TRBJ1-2	TGTGCCAGCAGCTTGGACAGATACTATGGCTACACCTTC	CASSLDRYYGYTF
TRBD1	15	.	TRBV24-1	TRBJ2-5	TGTGCCACCAGTGCCACGGACAGGAGACAAGAGACCCAGTACTTC	CATSATDRRQETQYF
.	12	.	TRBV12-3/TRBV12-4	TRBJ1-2	TGTGCCAGCAGTACCGGTTTCTATGGCTACACCTTC	CASSTGFYGYTF
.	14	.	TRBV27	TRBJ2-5	TGTGCCAGCAGTTTATCTACGGGAGCGGAGACCCAGTACTTC	CASSLSTGAETQYF
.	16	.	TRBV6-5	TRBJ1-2	TGTGCCAGCAGTTACTCCCGCTCAGGGGTCCCCTATGGCTACACCTTC	CASSYSRSGVPYGYTF
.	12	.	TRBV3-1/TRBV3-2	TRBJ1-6	TGTGCCAGCAGCCTCCGGGAGTCACCCCTCCACTTT	CASSLRESPLHF
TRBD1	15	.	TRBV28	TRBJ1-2	TGTGCCAGCTTTATGGACAGGGGTCCCAACTATGGCTACACCTTC	CASFMDRGPNYGYTF
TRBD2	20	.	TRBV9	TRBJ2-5	TGTGCCAGCAGCGTAGGAAGTTTGGCGGGGGGTACCCGTTCCTCAGAGACCCAGTACTTC	CASSVGSLAGGTRSSETQYF
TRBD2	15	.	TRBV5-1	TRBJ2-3	TGCGCCAGCAGTCGGCTAGCGGAAAACACAGATACGCAGTATTTT	CASSRLAENTDTQYF
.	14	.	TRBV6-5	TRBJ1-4	TGTGCCAGCAAAACGGGGTTTCCTAATGAAAAACTGTTTTTT	CASKTGFPNEKLFF